These 28 T cell receptor beta chains were all obtained from the same sample, sequenced in a study of brain metastases from non-small cell lung cancer. Sequencing was performed with immunoSEQ multiplex PCR; in TCRdb, only in-frame clones are kept and a portion is missing. Of about 2,500 clones listed, approximately 85% were seen once; the top ten hold more than 9.5%. The source material was tumor-adjacent normal tissue. The receptors stem from a donor aged 40 or older with non-small cell lung cancer.

V usage is TRBV7-9 and J usage is TRBJ1-2; the match to TRBD1 covers 7 bases. The CDR3 is made up of 14 amino acids. V was clipped by 4 bases and J by 4 bases; unmatched bases: 6. Germline CDR1 reads SEHNR; CDR2 reads FQNEAQ (reference sequence). The CDR3 protein is CASSYGQEVYGYTF. As DNA, the CDR3 is TGTGCCAGCAGCTACGGACAGGAAGTCTATGGCTACACCTTC.

This clone has a handful of counts. This sequence joins TRBV7-2 and TRBJ2-7; tentatively, D is TRBD1 or TRBD2 (5 bases each). V was trimmed by 4 bases and J by 7 bases, leaving 20 bases between them. The CDR3 covers 15 residues. Germline V gene data show CDR1 as SGHTA and CDR2 as FQGNSA. This chain's CDR3 is CASSSGAVLGEEQYF. In nucleotides, the CDR3 is TGTGCCAGCAGCTCCGGGGCTGTTCTCGGTGAGGAGCAGTACTTC.

On this clone itself: An end of the junction differs from the germline gene, which may be a read error. The genes are TRBV10-3 and TRBJ1-6; a weak D match, TRBD1 (5 bases). Germline V gene lookup returns CDR1 ENHRY and CDR2 SYGVKD. The CDR3 is 12 residues long. The CDR3 DNA follows: TGTGCCATTGGCGGGGGTTTTTCACCCCTTCACTTT. Its translation is CAIGGGFSPLHF.

To note about this clone: Other DNA sequences in this specimen translate into the identical CDR3. V and J are TRBV10-3 and TRBJ2-5, with no clear D. This CDR3 has 12 amino acids. In germline, CDR1 is ENHRY, CDR2 SYGVKD. The V end lost 11 bases, the J end lost 1 base, and 11 bases lay between the germline ends. The CDR3 DNA reads TGTGCCGCAGGACGGTCCCAAGAGACCCAGTACTTC. Protein product: CAAGRSQETQYF.

This chain uses TRBV6-5 with TRBJ1-2; D is uncertain. Germline V lookup: CDR1 MNHEY, CDR2 SVGAGI. V dropped 9 bases and J dropped 5 bases, with 13 bases sitting between them. This CDR3 has 12 amino acids. The CDR3: CASSLPGYGYTF. DNA for the CDR3: TGTGCCAGTTCCCTTCCGGGGTATGGCTACACCTTC.

Here the CDR3 DNA reads TGTGCCAGCTCACCCGGACAGTTTAGCAATCAGCCCCAGCATTTT. Protein: CASSPGQFSNQPQHF. The chain employs TRBV18 and TRBJ1-5, with D tentatively TRBD1 (6 bases). The CDR3 contains 15 residues. The ends were cut back, 3 bases at V and 0 bases at J, with 9 bases in the middle. Germline loops: CDR1 KGHSH, CDR2 LQKENI.

The rearrangement joins TRBV2 to TRBJ2-3; 8 nucleotides match TRBD2. The CDR3 totals 17 residues. The ends lost 10 bases at V and 0 bases at J; junction bases unmatched: 15. CDR1 is SNHLY, CDR2 FYNNEI, per germline. The DNA for the CDR3 is TGTGCCACCCCGGGGGCGCGGGGGGTAACTAGCACAGATACGCAGTATTTT. This encodes CATPGARGVTSTDTQYF.

CDR3 DNA: TGTGCCAGCAGTTTAGCAGGGGCCTACGAGCAGTACTTC. As protein: CASSLAGAYEQYF. V gene TRBV12-3 or TRBV12-4 combines with J gene TRBJ2-7, with a possible D match to TRBD1 (5 bases). CDR3 length: 13 amino acids. Trimming cost V 0 bases and J 2 bases, with 5 bases left between them.

The rearrangement uses TRBV10-3 and TRBJ1-1; weak D call: TRBD1 (5 bases). CDR1 ENHRY and CDR2 SYGVKD come from the germline V gene. The CDR3 length is 13 residues. Trimming stripped 4 bases from V and 3 bases from J, with 9 bases between. The CDR3 nucleotides are TGTGCCATCAGTGCGACAGTATACACTGAAGCTTTCTTT. This gives the protein CAISATVYTEAFF.

The sample holds one count of this clone. CDR3 DNA: TGTGCCAGCAGCCCTAGGGGTTTGAACTATGGCTACACCTTC. The encoded protein is CASSPRGLNYGYTF. J is TRBJ1-2 and V is TRBV2; D is possibly TRBD1 (5 bases). From germline, CDR1 is SNHLY and CDR2 FYNNEI. The CDR3 has 14 residues. V lost 6 bases to trimming and J lost 2 bases, with 13 bases between them.

V usage is TRBV3-1 (or the pseudogene TRBV3-2) and J usage is TRBJ2-7; 8 nucleotides align to TRBD1. The germline gives CDR1 LGHDT, CDR2 YNNKEL (reference sequence). The CDR3 contains 17 residues. The J segment lost 2 bases and the V segment lost 1 base, leaving 10 bases of the junction unmatched. This CDR3 is CASSQGPSRGRTYEQYV. The CDR3 nucleotides are TGTGCCAGCAGCCAAGGCCCTAGCAGGGGGCGGACCTACGAGCAGTACGTC.

The rearrangement joins TRBV2 to TRBJ2-5; no clear D. The germline V and J ends were trimmed by 1 base and 2 bases, with 5 bases remaining between them. The CDR3 is 13 amino acids. CDR1 is SNHLY and CDR2 is FYNNEI in the germline V gene. The CDR3 region has the DNA TGTGCCAGCAGTGAAGGCAGACAAGAGACCCAGTACTTC. The encoded protein is CASSEGRQETQYF.

The chain recombines TRBV6-4 with TRBJ1-5; the D is unclear. This CDR3 has 14 residues. V lost 3 bases, J lost 4 bases, and 10 bases lay in between. The germline V gene has CDR1 MRHNA and CDR2 SNTAGT. The CDR3: CASSEGPTNQPQHF. Here the CDR3 DNA reads TGTGCCAGCAGTGAGGGCCCCACTAATCAGCCCCAGCATTTT.

The chain combines TRBV19 with TRBJ2-3; D is possibly TRBD1 or TRBD2 (5 bases each). The CDR3 is 15 residues long. Germline V CDR1 and CDR2: LNHDA, SQIVND (reference sequence). Trimming removed 10 bases at V and 5 bases at J, with 22 bases between. DNA of the CDR3: TGTGCCAATAAGGAACTCGCAGGGACGGGAGATACGCAGTATTTT. This encodes CANKELAGTGDTQYF.

The chain uses TRBV7-9 and TRBJ1-4; D not resolved. The ends were cut back, 5 bases at V and 0 bases at J, with 10 bases in the middle. CDR1 is SEHNR and CDR2 is FQNEAQ in the germline V gene (reference sequence). The CDR3 contains 15 residues. The CDR3 sequence: CASSLEAATNEKLFF. The CDR3 region has the DNA TGTGCCAGCAGCCTCGAGGCCGCAACTAATGAAAAACTGTTTTTT.

This clone was counted between two and nine times. The CDR3 region has the DNA TGTGCCAGCAGCTTGATCGCGGGGGGGCCTGGGACCCAGTACTTC. Amino acid sequence: CASSLIAGGPGTQYF. This rearrangement joins TRBV5-6 to TRBJ2-5; 9 bases agree with TRBD2. Germline trimming cut 1 base from V and 7 bases from J; bases unmatched to any gene: 8. Germline V gene sequence: CDR1 SGHDT, CDR2 YYEEEE. CDR3 size: 15 residues.

This clone has only a few counts. The rearrangement joins TRBV7-8 to TRBJ1-1; weak D call: TRBD1 (5 bases). Germline loops: CDR1 SGHVS, CDR2 FQNEAQ. The CDR3 loop spans 14 amino acids. The V and J ends lost 4 bases and 0 bases respectively, with 9 bases between them. The CDR3: CASSSDSMNTEAFF. CDR3 in DNA: TGTGCCAGCAGCTCTGACAGCATGAACACTGAAGCTTTCTTT.

Remarks on this clone: The junction departs from the called germline gene at one end, perhaps through a read error. The V and J genes are TRBV6-4 and TRBJ2-3; D ambiguous. This CDR3 spans 15 amino acids. Germline-derived CDR1 and CDR2 are MRHNA and SNTAGT. CDR3 protein: CASSEMDGSTDMQYF. The DNA of the CDR3 is TGTGCCAGCAGTGAAATGGACGGAAGCACAGATATGCAGTATTTT.

This clone was detected a few times. At the DNA level, this CDR3 is encoded by other sequences in the same sample as well. The chain joins TRBV18 to TRBJ2-7, with D hard to call. The length of the CDR3 is 12 residues. V lost 3 bases, J lost 7 bases, and 10 bases lay in between. Looked up from germline, CDR1 is KGHSH and CDR2 is LQKENI. CDR3 DNA sequence: TGTGCCAGCTCACCGACTTTGGGGGAGCAGTACTTC. This translates into CASSPTLGEQYF.

The V call is TRBV9, the J call TRBJ2-3; TRBD2 aligns across 10 bases. Germline V CDR1 and CDR2: SGDLS, YYNGEE. Trimming took 2 bases from V and 9 from J; bases not matched to a gene: 24. The CDR3 has 20 amino acids. CDR3 nucleotides: TGTGCCAGCAGCGTCTGTCCCCTCGGGGGGTTAGCGGGGGGCTGCGGGACGCAGTATTTT. This encodes CASSVCPLGGLAGGCGTQYF.

This chain links TRBV7-2 with TRBJ1-4; D perhaps matches TRBD1 (5 bases). V was shortened by 5 bases and J by 7 bases, with 17 bases between the two germline ends. This CDR3 region has 15 residues. CDR1 SGHTA and CDR2 FQGNSA come from the germline V gene. The CDR3 bases are TGTGCCAGCAGCCCGAGCCGCAGTCAGGGTGAAAAACTGTTTTTT. Translated, it gives CASSPSRSQGEKLFF.

This clone was recorded only once. This chain links TRBV18 with TRBJ2-3, with D tentatively TRBD1 (5 bases). CDR3 length: 16 residues. The ends were cut back, 3 bases at V and 2 bases at J, with 15 bases in the middle. The germline gives CDR1 KGHSH, CDR2 LQKENI. CDR3 in DNA: TGTGCCAGCTCACCGCTTCAGGGATCATCCACAGATACGCAGTATTTT. It encodes CASSPLQGSSTDTQYF.

J is TRBJ2-5 and V is TRBV5-4; 8 positions match TRBD2. With V trimmed by 0 bases and J by 1 base, 2 bases remained unmatched. The CDR3 covers 15 residues. Germline-derived CDR1 and CDR2 are SGHNT and YYREEE (reference sequence). The CDR3 DNA reads as TGTGCCAGCAGCTTGGTGCTAGCGGGCCAAGAGACCCAGTACTTC. Its translation is CASSLVLAGQETQYF.

The chain links TRBV6-5 to TRBJ2-3; a weak D match, TRBD1 (6 bases). CDR1 and CDR2 from the germline V gene are MNHEY and SVGAGI. This CDR3 comprises 14 residues. The V end was cut by 4 bases, the J end by 3 bases, with 11 bases between. The CDR3 loop reads CASSLRTVTDTQYF. For the CDR3, the DNA is TGTGCCAGCAGTTTGAGGACAGTGACAGATACGCAGTATTTT.

V is TRBV12-5 and J is TRBJ2-1, with a tentative D call TRBD2 (5 bases). Germline V gene lookup returns CDR1 LGHNT and CDR2 FRNRAP. V was shortened by 6 bases and J by 4 bases, with 16 bases between the two germline ends. This CDR3 is built from 15 residues. CDR3 bases: TGTGCTAGTGGCCCTAAAGCGGAAGCTTACAATGAGCAGTTCTTC. Translated: CASGPKAEAYNEQFF.

In regard to this clone: An end of the junction differs from the germline gene, which may be a read error. The chain joins TRBV29-1 to TRBJ1-2; D uncertain. This CDR3 contains 11 residues. CDR1 is SQVTM, CDR2 ANQGSEA, per germline. Here the CDR3 DNA reads TGCAGCGTTGTTGGGAACTATGGCTACATCTTC. This encodes CSVVGNYGYIF.

The chain employs TRBV21-1 and TRBJ1-5. TRBV21-1 is flagged as a pseudogene. CDR3 length: 15 amino acids. The CDR3 reads CASTGVRVENQPQHF. The CDR3 coding sequence is TGTGCCAGCACCGGAGTGAGGGTCGAAAATCAGCCCCAGCATTTT.

This chain connects TRBV24-1 to TRBJ1-2; the D is unclear. From germline, CDR1 is KGHDR and CDR2 SFDVKD. This CDR3 contains 13 residues. Trimming took 9 bases from V and 4 from J, leaving 14 bases between them. The DNA for the CDR3 is TGTGCCACCGCGGCAGGCCTAGGCTATGGCTACACCTTC. This encodes CATAAGLGYGYTF.